This entry lists 30 T cell receptor beta chains sequenced from one sample in a study of CD8 T cells in ankylosing spondylitis listed by TCRdb under 2017. The receptor library was made with 5' RACE. Sequenced using an Illumina HiSeq 2500. The public reads were reprocessed in TCRdb via fastp at Q25 and MiXCR, keeping in-frame beta chains. Every entry covers one CDR3 protein and lists the most common genes and DNA from its rows. This sample holds some 700,000 distinct CDR3 sequences; under 20% were observed only once. The ten largest clonotypes hold over 15% of the sample. Their antigens remain unidentified. Here is what the overall study found, with its caveats: Blood from ankylosing spondylitis patients appeared to be characterized by a TCR beta motif composed of about eight highly homologous amino acid variants.

Sequencing was performed on blood, either unsorted or a sorted T cell fraction (not recorded which). All receptors come from a male donor with ankylosing spondylitis.

In its sample, this clonotype was seen a few times. The chain recombines TRBV5-1 with TRBJ2-6; no definite D call. CDR1 and CDR2 (germline): SGHRS, YFSETQ. V was shortened by 0 bases and J by 11 bases, with 15 bases between the two germline ends. The CDR3 has 15 amino acids. Written as DNA, the CDR3 is TGCGCCAGCAGCTTGGCGGAGAGAGTGGTTCACGTCCTGACTTTC. This gives the protein CASSLAERVVHVLTF.

This clonotype was seen a few times. This rearrangement joins TRBV20-1 to TRBJ1-1, with a possible D match to TRBD1 (5 bases). Germline V gene sequence: CDR1 DFQATT, CDR2 SNEGSKA (reference sequence). CDR3 length: 14 residues. V dropped 1 base and J dropped 3 bases, with 12 bases sitting between them. CDR3 region: CSARAPVGDTEAFF. The CDR3 DNA reads as TGCAGTGCTAGAGCTCCTGTGGGGGACACTGAAGCTTTCTTT.

This clonotype has a count of ten or more. The genes are TRBV20-1 and TRBJ2-1, with D perhaps being TRBD1 or TRBD2 (5 bases each). In germline, CDR1 is DFQATT, CDR2 SNEGSKA (reference sequence). This CDR3 contains 14 residues. The V and J ends lost 1 base and 9 bases respectively, with 16 bases between them. The CDR3 sequence: CSARAGASKSEQFF. The CDR3 bases are TGCAGTGCTAGAGCTGGGGCTAGCAAAAGTGAGCAGTTCTTC.

The table lists this clonotype with a few counts. V is TRBV6-5 and J is TRBJ2-7; D remains ambiguous. The CDR3 spans 13 residues. Trimming shortened V by 4 bases and J by 2 bases, and 9 bases separated the two germline ends. The V gene's germline CDR1 is MNHEY and CDR2 SVGAGI. The CDR3 region has the DNA TGTGCCAGCAGTTCGCTTATTACCTACGAGCAGTACTTC. Amino acids: CASSSLITYEQYF.

V and J are TRBV5-1 and TRBJ2-7, with 7 positions matching TRBD1. The ends lost 7 bases at V and 5 bases at J; junction bases unmatched: 9. The germline gives CDR1 SGHRS, CDR2 YFSETQ. The CDR3 is 13 residues long. In DNA form, the CDR3 reads TGCGCCAGCTCGACAGGGTTTTCTCACGAGCAGTACTTC. The encoded protein is CASSTGFSHEQYF.

This clonotype was picked up many times. This sequence joins TRBV11-2 and TRBJ2-2; perhaps TRBD2 as D (6 bases). Germline CDR1 is SGHAT and CDR2 is FQNNGV. V was clipped by 0 bases and J by 6 bases, with 8 bases between them. The length of the CDR3 is 14 residues. CDR3 nucleotides: TGTGCCAGCAGCTTAGATCGACTAGCCGGGGAGCTGTTTTTT. This sequence encodes CASSLDRLAGELFF.

This clonotype showed up many times. The chain has TRBV12-3 or TRBV12-4 and TRBJ2-1, with 9 bases aligning to TRBD2. After removal of 5 bases from V and 4 bases from J, the junction contained 12 bases not matched to a gene. CDR3 length: 17 amino acids. The CDR3 nucleotides read TGTGCCAGCAGTCTCCTCCTGATTAGCGGGAGTTACAATGAGCAGTTCTTC. It yields the protein CASSLLLISGSYNEQFF.

This clonotype showed up just a few times. The genes are TRBV20-1 and TRBJ2-7, with 7 bases identical to TRBD1. V trimming: 5 bases; J trimming: 5 bases; junction bases outside the gene matches: 12. The germline CDR1 and CDR2 sequences are DFQATT and SNEGSKA (reference sequence). The CDR3 length is 14 residues. This CDR3 reads CSAPTPTGYHEQYF. CDR3 sequence (DNA): TGCAGTGCTCCTACCCCGACAGGGTACCACGAGCAGTACTTC.

J is TRBJ2-2 and V is TRBV15; D is ambiguous. Germline assignment: CDR1 LNHNV and CDR2 YYDKDF (reference sequence). This CDR3 is 15 amino acids long. The ends were cut back, 2 bases at V and 7 bases at J, with 14 bases in the middle. The CDR3 DNA follows: TGTGCCACCAGCAGACACAACGTGGAAGTCGGGGAGCTGTTTTTT. The encoded protein is CATSRHNVEVGELFF.

The rearrangement uses TRBV3-1 and TRBJ2-7, with D maybe TRBD2 (6 bases). The CDR3 sequence is 16 residues long. Trimming removed 1 base from V and 2 bases from J, with 15 bases in between. Germline V gene data show CDR1 as LGHDT and CDR2 as YNNKEL (reference sequence). The CDR3 coding sequence is TGTGCCAGCAGCCAAGGCTCGGAGTGGGGGGCCTACGAGCAGTACTTC. This translates into CASSQGSEWGAYEQYF.

This clonotype was seen more than once but under ten times. The V and J genes are TRBV12-3 or TRBV12-4 and TRBJ2-5; the match to TRBD1 covers 10 bases. The ends lost 5 bases at V and 5 bases at J; junction bases unmatched: 11. CDR3 length: 16 amino acids. This chain's CDR3 is CASSARQGAVDETQYF. Written as DNA, the CDR3 is TGTGCCAGCAGTGCACGACAGGGGGCGGTTGATGAGACCCAGTACTTC.

Many counts were recorded for this clonotype. The chain couples TRBV9 to TRBJ1-1, with D perhaps matching TRBD1 (5 bases). The CDR3 totals 14 residues. Germline V gene sequence: CDR1 SGDLS, CDR2 YYNGEE. V lost 4 bases and J lost 4, with 14 bases in between. The CDR3 loop is CASSPGGGFTEAFF. The CDR3 region has the DNA TGTGCCAGCAGCCCCGGGGGGGGTTTCACTGAAGCTTTCTTT. Full variable domain (outside the CDR3, taken from reference TRBV9 and TRBJ1-1): DSGVTQTPKHLITATGQRVTLRCSPRSGDLSVYWYQQSLDQGLQFLIQYYNGEERAKGNILERFSAQQFPDLHSELNLSSLELGDSALYFCASSPGGGFTEAFFGQGTRLTVV.

This chain joins TRBV3-1 and TRBJ2-2, with a possible D match to TRBD2 (5 bases). The CDR3 spans 14 residues. Trimming removed 1 base at V and 6 bases at J, with 9 bases between. From germline, CDR1 is LGHDT and CDR2 YNNKEL (reference sequence). The CDR3 reads CASSQGVLAGELFF. As DNA, the CDR3 is TGTGCCAGCAGCCAAGGCGTACTAGCCGGGGAGCTGTTTTTT.

This clonotype has just a few counts. The chain combines TRBV6-5 with TRBJ1-1; 9 positions match TRBD1. The CDR3 contains 17 residues. With V trimmed by 2 bases and J by 1 base, 8 bases remained unmatched. Germline lookup yields CDR1 MNHEY and CDR2 SVGAGI. CDR3 loop: CASSYLRDRATNTEAFF. DNA of the CDR3: TGTGCCAGCAGTTACCTCCGGGACAGGGCAACGAACACTGAAGCTTTCTTT.

This sequence joins TRBV12-3 or TRBV12-4 and TRBJ1-5, with a possible D match to TRBD1 (5 bases). The CDR3 covers 14 residues. V gave up 6 bases and J gave up 4 bases, with 13 bases separating them. The CDR3 bases are TGTGCCAGCAGCCGAGGGGCTGCTAATCAGCCCCAGCATTTT. Residues: CASSRGAANQPQHF.

The chain carries TRBV9 and TRBJ2-3, with 7 bases identical to TRBD2. With V trimmed by 0 bases and J by 7 bases, 2 bases remained unmatched. The CDR3 extends over 13 amino acids. From germline, CDR1 is SGDLS and CDR2 YYNGEE. CDR3 amino acids: CASSVGEGNTQYF. The DNA for the CDR3 is TGTGCCAGCAGCGTAGGGGAGGGGAATACGCAGTATTTT.

This clonotype occurred many times. This chain uses TRBV29-1 with TRBJ2-1; possibly TRBD2 for D (5 bases). The CDR3 runs 13 residues. The germline V gene has CDR1 SQVTM and CDR2 ANQGSEA. Trimming took 0 bases from V and 5 from J, leaving 8 bases between them. CDR3: CSVEEMRDNEQFF. The CDR3, as DNA: TGCAGCGTTGAAGAAATGCGGGACAATGAGCAGTTCTTC.

The CDR3 bases are TGCGCCAGCAGCCCCAGGGGGTCCCTGCAGTATTTT. It codes for CASSPRGSLQYF. The chain combines TRBV5-1 with TRBJ2-3, with 7 positions matching TRBD1. Per germline, CDR1 SGHRS and CDR2 YFSETQ. This CDR3 has 12 amino acids. The J segment lost 11 bases and the V segment lost 4 bases, leaving 7 bases of the junction unmatched.

This chain joins TRBV3-1 and TRBJ2-2; 7 positions agree with TRBD2. Germline CDR1 is LGHDT and CDR2 is YNNKEL (reference sequence). Unmatched junction bases numbered 19, after V lost 3 bases and J lost 15 bases. The length of the CDR3 is 16 residues. The CDR3 DNA is TGTGCCAGCAGCCAGTCCCCCGGGGTGGCTAGCGGTTTGATGTTTTTT. Its protein product is CASSQSPGVASGLMFF.

This clonotype was observed a few times. The V and J genes are TRBV7-9 and TRBJ2-1; 8 bases align to TRBD2. The CDR3 totals 16 residues. V was clipped by 3 bases and J by 3 bases; unmatched bases: 7. CDR1 is SEHNR and CDR2 is FQNEAQ in the germline V gene (reference sequence). The CDR3 is CASSLASGPYYNEQFF. CDR3 bases: TGTGCCAGCAGCTTGGCTAGCGGGCCATACTACAATGAGCAGTTCTTC.

This clonotype was detected many times. The chain has TRBV18 and TRBJ1-6; the match to TRBD1 covers 7 bases. This CDR3 has 14 amino acids. The germline CDR1 and CDR2 sequences are KGHSH and LQKENI. The junction had 11 bases not matched to a gene; V was cut back by 5 bases and J by 13 bases. In DNA form, the CDR3 reads TGTGCCAGCTCATCCGGGACAGACTATCCCCCCCTCCACTTT. Protein product: CASSSGTDYPPLHF.

A few counts support this clonotype. The V gene is TRBV20-1, the J gene TRBJ2-7, with 7 bases matching TRBD1. The CDR3 is made up of 13 amino acids. J lost 7 bases, V lost 4 bases, and 10 bases had no gene match. CDR1 is DFQATT, CDR2 SNEGSKA, per germline (reference sequence). The CDR3 loop reads CSAIWTGQGEQYF. The CDR3 DNA is TGCAGTGCTATCTGGACAGGCCAAGGAGAGCAGTACTTC.

This clonotype has just a few counts. The V gene is TRBV7-9, the J gene TRBJ2-7; D is unclear. The ends were cut back, 5 bases at V and 1 base at J, with 12 bases in the middle. The CDR3 covers 14 residues. CDR1 is SEHNR and CDR2 is FQNEAQ in the germline V gene (reference sequence). The CDR3 coding sequence is TGTGCCAGCAGCGCACGGACCGAATCCTACGAGCAGTACTTC. This gives the protein CASSARTESYEQYF. Full variable domain (missing parts from reference TRBV7-9 and TRBJ2-7): DTGVSQNPRHKITKRGQNVTFRCDPISEHNRLYWYRQTLGQGPEFLTYFQNEAQLEKSRLLSDRFSAERPKGSFSTLEIQRTEQGDSAMYLCASSARTESYEQYFGPGTRLTVT.

Only a few counts were recorded for this clonotype. The chain couples TRBV5-1 to TRBJ2-3, with 8 bases aligning to TRBD2. J lost 2 bases, V lost 0 bases, and 5 bases had no gene match. The CDR3 is 16 residues long. Germline V lookup: CDR1 SGHRS, CDR2 YFSETQ. In nucleotides, the CDR3 is TGCGCCAGCAGCTTGGCGGCGACTAGCGCCACAGATACGCAGTATTTT. Its translation is CASSLAATSATDTQYF.

A few counts support this clonotype. DNA for the CDR3: TGCGCCAGCAGCTACGGGACAGGCAACTATGGCTACACCTTC. As protein: CASSYGTGNYGYTF. V gene TRBV5-1 combines with J gene TRBJ1-2; 8 bases agree with TRBD1. Germline-derived CDR1 and CDR2 are SGHRS and YFSETQ. V was clipped by 3 bases and J by 2 bases; unmatched bases: 3. This CDR3 spans 14 amino acids.

This clonotype was observed a handful of times. CDR3 sequence (DNA): TGCGCCAGCAGCCAAGATTCCCCCCGGACAGAGAACACTGAAGCTTTCTTT. Its translation: CASSQDSPRTENTEAFF. This chain joins TRBV4-1 and TRBJ1-1, with D possibly being TRBD1 (6 bases). This CDR3 is built from 17 residues. V lost 0 bases, J lost 1 base, and 15 bases lay in between. From germline, CDR1 is MGHRA and CDR2 YSYEKL.

The chain employs TRBV12-3 or TRBV12-4 and TRBJ2-1; 7 positions match TRBD2. CDR3 length: 17 amino acids. Trimming at V came to 4 bases and at J to 4 bases, leaving 13 bases not matched to a gene. In DNA, the CDR3 is TGTGCCAGCAGTTCCCGGGGGGTCAAGGGGTTTTACAATGAGCAGTTCTTC. Translation gives CASSSRGVKGFYNEQFF.

This clonotype has only a few counts. This rearrangement joins TRBV27 to TRBJ1-5, with D unclear. This CDR3 is built from 14 residues. V was pared by 6 bases and J by 3 bases, with 12 bases between. Germline values: CDR1 MNHEY, CDR2 SMNVEV (reference sequence). The CDR3 DNA follows: TGTGCCAGCAGCCCCGGACCTGTCAATCAGCCCCAGCATTTT. Amino acid sequence: CASSPGPVNQPQHF.

Only a few counts were recorded for this clonotype. The chain combines TRBV29-1 with TRBJ2-1; D gene ambiguous. The length of the CDR3 is 12 residues. Trimming stripped 0 bases from V and 10 bases from J, with 10 bases between. CDR1 SQVTM and CDR2 ANQGSEA come from the germline V gene. CDR3 nucleotide sequence: TGCAGCGTTGAAGAGTCAGGCCGGGAGCAGTTCTTC. It yields the protein CSVEESGREQFF.

The CDR3 DNA follows: TGTGCCAGCAGCCAAAATCCAGGTTCGGGCAATGAGCAGTTCTTC. This sequence encodes CASSQNPGSGNEQFF. The chain carries TRBV3-1 and TRBJ2-1, with D uncertain. The CDR3 is made up of 15 amino acids. Germline CDR1 and CDR2: LGHDT and YNNKEL (reference sequence). V was trimmed by 2 bases and J by 6 bases, leaving 14 bases between them.